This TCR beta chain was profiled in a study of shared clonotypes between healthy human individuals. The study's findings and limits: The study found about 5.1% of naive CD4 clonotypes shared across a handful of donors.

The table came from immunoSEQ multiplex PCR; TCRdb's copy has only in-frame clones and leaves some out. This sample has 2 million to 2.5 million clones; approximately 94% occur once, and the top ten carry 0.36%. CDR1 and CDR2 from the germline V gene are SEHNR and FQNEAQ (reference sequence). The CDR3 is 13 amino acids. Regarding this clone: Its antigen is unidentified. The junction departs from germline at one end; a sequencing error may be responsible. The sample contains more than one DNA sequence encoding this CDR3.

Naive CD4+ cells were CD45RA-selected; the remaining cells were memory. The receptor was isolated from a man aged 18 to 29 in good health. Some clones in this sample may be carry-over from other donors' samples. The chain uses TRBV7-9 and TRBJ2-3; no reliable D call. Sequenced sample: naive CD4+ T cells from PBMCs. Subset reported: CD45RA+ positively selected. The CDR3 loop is CASSLGAADTQYF. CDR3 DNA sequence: TGCGCCAGCAGCTTAGGTGCGGCAGATACGCAGTATTTT.